The rows below give T cell receptor beta chains drawn from one sample of a study of beta chain features in type 1 diabetes. Assay: immunoSEQ multiplex PCR; the TCRdb copy retains only in-frame clones and omits some. The sample yields almost 250,000 clones, 11% to 15% seen once. Sequencing used naive CD4+ T cells from blood. The receptors were sampled from a woman aged 40 to 49 in good health. The CDR3 runs from the conserved cysteine through the conserved F or W. A D gene is named only where the DNA matches it firmly. The size field is filled for only some rows; it gives once, few, many or a size class.

clone_size: few; j_call: TRBJ2-6; d_call: .; v_call: TRBV5-4; cdr3_nt: TGTGCCAGCAGCCGGCGACAGTCTGGGGCCAACGTCCTGACTTTC; cdr3_aa: CASSRRQSGANVLTF
clone_size: many; j_call: TRBJ2-1; d_call: TRBD2; v_call: TRBV7-9; cdr3_nt: TGTGCCAGCAGCTTAGTAGCTAGCGGGGACAATGAGCAGTTCTTC; cdr3_aa: CASSLVASGDNEQFF
clone_size: .; j_call: TRBJ1-1; d_call: .; v_call: TRBV4-2; cdr3_nt: TGTGCCAGCAGCCTTCCAGGGATAAAGAACACTGAAGCTTTCTTT; cdr3_aa: CASSLPGIKNTEAFF
clone_size: .; j_call: TRBJ2-2; d_call: .; v_call: TRBV7-9; cdr3_nt: TGTGCCAGCAGCTTAGTCCAGCGGCTGAACACCGGGGAGCTGTTTTTT; cdr3_aa: CASSLVQRLNTGELFF
clone_size: few; j_call: TRBJ1-6; d_call: TRBD1; v_call: TRBV2; cdr3_nt: TGTGCCAGCCCTGTGACAGGGGAAGGCTCACCCCTCCACTTT; cdr3_aa: CASPVTGEGSPLHF
clone_size: .; j_call: TRBJ1-6; d_call: TRBD1; v_call: TRBV7-9; cdr3_nt: TGTGCCAGCAGCTTAAAGGCCCCGCAGGGGGCCCTTCGTACCACCCTCCACTTT; cdr3_aa: CASSLKAPQGALRTTLHF
clone_size: .; j_call: TRBJ1-2; d_call: .; v_call: TRBV27; cdr3_nt: TGTGCCAGCAGTCCCAGTCGGGGGGATGGCTACACCTTC; cdr3_aa: CASSPSRGDGYTF
clone_size: .; j_call: TRBJ1-2; d_call: TRBD1; v_call: TRBV6-6; cdr3_nt: TGTGCCAGCAGTTACCAGGGGGGAGACTATGGCTACACCTTC; cdr3_aa: CASSYQGGDYGYTF
clone_size: .; j_call: TRBJ2-3; d_call: .; v_call: TRBV7-2; cdr3_nt: TGTGCCAGCAGCTTAGTGGCGGGGCGGACAGATACGCAGTATTTT; cdr3_aa: CASSLVAGRTDTQYF
clone_size: few; j_call: TRBJ1-2; d_call: TRBD1; v_call: TRBV29-1; cdr3_nt: TGCAGCGTCCGGGACAGGAATTACTATGGCTACACCTTC; cdr3_aa: CSVRDRNYYGYTF